The 32 T cell receptor beta chains given below trace back to one sample, sequenced in a study of blood T cell repertoires in COVID-19. Using immunoSEQ multiplex PCR, the repertoire was profiled, and TCRdb retains in-frame clones only, with some absent. The sample shows roughly 100,000 clones, roughly 84% of them seen only once. Sequencing input: peripheral blood. These TCRs come from a human donor in a cohort sampled during active COVID-19.

V and J are TRBV9 and TRBJ2-5, with 13 bases fitting TRBD2. This CDR3 comprises 16 residues. CDR1 and CDR2 from the germline V gene are SGDLS and YYNGEE. The J segment lost 2 bases and the V segment lost 4 bases, leaving 5 bases of the junction unmatched. CDR3 in DNA: TGTGCCAGCAGCCCTAGGACTAGCGGGGGACAAGAGACCCAGTACTTC. Translated: CASSPRTSGGQETQYF.

The chain employs TRBV9 and TRBJ2-5, with TRBD2 matching 7 bases. Trimming at V came to 3 bases and at J to 7 bases, leaving 6 bases not matched to a gene. The CDR3 sequence is 13 residues long. CDR1 is SGDLS and CDR2 is YYNGEE in the germline V gene. CDR3 coding DNA: TGTGCCAGCAGCGCCACTGGGGGGGGGACCCAGTACTTC. Residues: CASSATGGGTQYF.

The CDR3 coding sequence is TGTGCCAGCACCCCCAGGGAGGGGGATGAGCAGTTCTTC. Its protein is CASTPREGDEQFF. The chain uses TRBV4-2 and TRBJ2-1, with D possibly TRBD2 on 7 matching bases. The CDR3 consists of 13 residues. V gave up 7 bases and J gave up 8 bases, with 15 bases separating them. Germline V gives CDR1 LGHNA, CDR2 YNFKEQ.

This rearrangement joins TRBV7-2 to TRBJ1-2; unclear D gene. V lost 5 bases and J 0 bases, leaving 10 bases between the germline ends. The CDR3 sequence is 14 residues long. The V gene's germline CDR1 is SGHTA and CDR2 FQGNSA. The CDR3 is CASSPMAANYGYTF. In nucleotides, the CDR3 is TGTGCCAGCAGCCCCATGGCGGCTAACTATGGCTACACCTTC.

The chain combines TRBV7-9 with TRBJ2-5; TRBD2 is a possible D gene (5 bases). V lost 5 bases and J 5 bases, leaving 9 bases between the germline ends. CDR1 is SEHNR and CDR2 is FQNEAQ in the germline V gene (reference sequence). This CDR3 contains 12 residues. CDR3 region: CASSPRGETQYF. In DNA form, the CDR3 reads TGTGCCAGCAGCCCTCGGGGTGAGACCCAGTACTTC.

This sequence joins TRBV11-3 and TRBJ2-7; D is ambiguous. The CDR3 sequence is 14 residues long. Trimming left V 1 base short and J 3 bases short, with 10 bases between. Germline values: CDR1 SGHNT, CDR2 YENEEA. CDR3 residues: CASSLGASSYEQYF. The CDR3 nucleotides are TGTGCCAGCAGCTTAGGTGCCTCCAGCTACGAGCAGTACTTC.

This rearrangement joins TRBV6-4 to TRBJ1-5; 9 bases match TRBD1. CDR3 size: 16 residues. The germline CDR1 and CDR2 sequences are MRHNA and SNTAGT. Losses at the gene ends were 4 bases for V and 4 bases for J; bases not matched to a gene: 8. CDR3: CASSARGQGGNQPQHF. The CDR3 DNA reads TGTGCCAGCAGTGCCCGGGGACAGGGCGGAAATCAGCCCCAGCATTTT.

The gene calls are TRBV15 and TRBJ1-1; unclear D gene. The CDR3 is 16 residues long. Germline CDR1 is LNHNV and CDR2 is YYDKDF (reference sequence). V shed 0 bases and J shed 5 bases, with 16 bases lying between them. The CDR3 nucleotides are TGTGCCACCAGCAGAGAGGACCCCGGGGTCGGAACTGAAGCTTTCTTT. The encoded protein is CATSREDPGVGTEAFF.

The chain employs TRBV4-3 and TRBJ1-4; D gene ambiguous. The CDR3 totals 16 residues. The V gene's germline CDR1 is LGHNA and CDR2 YSLEER. V was cut by 1 base and J by 1 base, with 10 bases left in between. The CDR3 loop reads CASSQGFGLTNEKLFF. CDR3 nucleotides: TGCGCCAGCAGCCAAGGGTTCGGGTTAACTAATGAAAAACTGTTTTTT.

This chain uses TRBV7-9 with TRBJ1-3; D perhaps matches TRBD1 (6 bases). CDR1 SEHNR and CDR2 FQNEAQ come from the germline V gene (reference sequence). V was pared by 5 bases and J by 4 bases, with 18 bases between. The CDR3 runs to 16 residues. The CDR3 sequence: CASSAQRGGSGNTIYF. As DNA, the CDR3 is TGTGCCAGCAGCGCCCAGAGGGGGGGCTCAGGAAACACCATATATTTT.

The gene calls are TRBV14 and TRBJ1-2; D may be TRBD1 (5 bases). The CDR3 is 15 amino acids. V lost 2 bases to trimming and J lost 2 bases, with 12 bases between them. Germline V gives CDR1 SGHDN, CDR2 FVKESK. CDR3 sequence (DNA): TGTGCCAGCAGCCAATTTCAGGGTTGGAACTATGGCTACACCTTC. Encoded protein: CASSQFQGWNYGYTF.

The chain employs TRBV11-3 and TRBJ2-1; a weak D match, TRBD2 (5 bases). CDR1 is SGHNT and CDR2 is YENEEA in the germline V gene. Deletions cut 1 base from V and 7 bases from J, with 17 bases between. The CDR3 contains 16 residues. The CDR3 DNA reads as TGTGCCAGCAGCTTAGGTCTGTCGGGGAATCGGAATGAGCAGTTCTTC. This sequence encodes CASSLGLSGNRNEQFF.

The chain links TRBV24-1 to TRBJ1-3; possible D gene TRBD1, 5 bases. The CDR3 contains 13 residues. Germline loops: CDR1 KGHDR, CDR2 SFDVKD. The germline V and J ends were trimmed by 5 bases and 2 bases, with 6 bases remaining between them. In DNA, the CDR3 is TGTGCCACCAGTGGGGGGGCTGGAAACACCATATATTTT. Translated: CATSGGAGNTIYF.

In DNA form, the CDR3 reads TGTGCCAGCAGACCCACCGGGACAGGGTATCAGCCCCAGCATTTT. This codes for CASRPTGTGYQPQHF. The chain recombines TRBV6-5 with TRBJ1-5; 9 bases are shared with TRBD1. This CDR3 has 15 residues. The J segment lost 5 bases and the V segment lost 6 bases, leaving 8 bases of the junction unmatched. The V gene's germline CDR1 is MNHEY and CDR2 SVGAGI.

This clone showed up just once. V and J are TRBV19 and TRBJ1-4, with 10 nucleotides matching TRBD1. There are 17 residues in the CDR3. With 7 bases clipped from V and 2 bases from J, the junction kept 10 bases outside the gene matches. In germline, CDR1 is LNHDA, CDR2 SQIVND (reference sequence). The CDR3 bases are TGTGCCAGTAAAGTTCGAGACAGGGGGCTCACTAATGAAAAACTGTTTTTT. This sequence encodes CASKVRDRGLTNEKLFF.

Here the CDR3 reads CASTPSGGRSTGELFF. Here the CDR3 DNA reads TGTGCCAGCACTCCCTCCGGTGGGAGATCCACCGGGGAGCTGTTTTTT. V and J are TRBV28 and TRBJ2-2; a weak D match, TRBD2 (5 bases). Trimming cost V 7 bases and J 4 bases, with 19 bases left between them. Germline V lookup: CDR1 MDHEN, CDR2 SYDVKM. This CDR3 contains 16 residues.

Here the CDR3 DNA reads TGCGCCAGCAGCCAAGATTCAAGCCGGGAAGCAGATACGCAGTATTTT. Translated, it gives CASSQDSSREADTQYF. J is TRBJ2-3 and V is TRBV4-3, with D maybe TRBD2 (5 bases). CDR3 length: 16 amino acids. Germline values: CDR1 LGHNA, CDR2 YSLEER. V dropped 0 bases and J dropped 4 bases, with 14 bases sitting between them.

The J gene is TRBJ2-4, the V gene TRBV5-1; D may be TRBD2 (6 bases). The germline V gene encodes CDR1 SGHRS and CDR2 YFSETQ. Trimming shortened V by 3 bases and J by 3 bases, and 16 bases separated the two germline ends. CDR3 length: 16 residues. In DNA, the CDR3 is TGCGCCAGCAGCTCGGAGGCTAATAGCGGCAAAAACATTCAGTACTTC. It specifies CASSSEANSGKNIQYF.

The chain carries TRBV28 and TRBJ2-2, with a tentative D call TRBD1 (5 bases). The V end was cut by 2 bases, the J end by 2 bases, with 12 bases between. This CDR3 is built from 16 residues. Germline V gene data show CDR1 as MDHEN and CDR2 as SYDVKM. CDR3 region: CASSLLTGSNTGELFF. The CDR3 nucleotides read TGTGCCAGCAGTTTACTTACAGGTTCTAACACCGGGGAGCTGTTTTTT.

This chain uses TRBV5-1 with TRBJ2-1, with 7 nucleotides matching TRBD1. The CDR3 length is 15 residues. The germline gives CDR1 SGHRS, CDR2 YFSETQ. V shed 0 bases and J 0 bases; nucleotides not matched to a gene: 0. The DNA for the CDR3 is TGCGCCAGCAGCTTGGACAGGGGCTCCTACAATGAGCAGTTCTTC. It yields the protein CASSLDRGSYNEQFF.

This rearrangement joins TRBV3-1 (or the pseudogene TRBV3-2) to TRBJ1-1; the match to TRBD1 covers 8 bases. The CDR3 length is 15 residues. With 5 bases clipped from V and 5 bases from J, the junction kept 10 bases outside the gene matches. Germline assignment: CDR1 LGHDT and CDR2 YNNKEL (reference sequence). The CDR3 loop is CASSARQGTKTEAFF. The CDR3 region has the DNA TGTGCCAGCAGCGCACGACAGGGGACCAAGACTGAAGCTTTCTTT.

V and J are TRBV4-2 and TRBJ1-2; D is unclear. Germline V gene lookup returns CDR1 LGHNA and CDR2 YNFKEQ. The length of the CDR3 is 12 residues. The V gene lost 0 bases and the J gene lost 5 bases, with 4 bases spanning the gap. The CDR3 coding sequence is TGTGCCAGCAGCCAAGATAATTATGGCTACACCTTC. Its protein is CASSQDNYGYTF.

In this sample, this clone turned up once. This chain links TRBV1 with TRBJ2-1; TRBD2 is the table's D call and was not checked against the DNA. TRBV1 is tagged as a pseudogene. The CDR3 sequence is 15 residues long. The CDR3 bases are TGCACCAGCAGCCAAGGCGGGACCTCGAACAATGAGCAGTTCTTC. Its protein is CTSSQGGTSNNEQFF.

The chain is built from TRBV5-1 and TRBJ2-7, with 7 bases that match TRBD1. There are 14 residues in the CDR3. V was pared by 3 bases and J by 1 base, with 4 bases of the junction left unmatched. The germline V gene encodes CDR1 SGHRS and CDR2 YFSETQ. The CDR3 spells CASSSGTESYEQYF. Written as DNA, the CDR3 is TGCGCCAGCAGCTCCGGGACAGAGTCCTACGAGCAGTACTTC. Full variable domain (rest looked up from reference TRBV5-1 and TRBJ2-7): KAGVTQTPRYLIKTRGQQVTLSCSPISGHRSVSWYQQTPGQGLQFLFEYFSETQRNKGNFPGRFSGRQFSNSRSEMNVSTLELGDSALYLCASSSGTESYEQYFGPGTRLTVT.

The table lists this clone with a few counts. V gene TRBV19 combines with J gene TRBJ1-5, with D tentatively TRBD1 (6 bases). Germline lookup yields CDR1 LNHDA and CDR2 SQIVND (reference sequence). CDR3 length: 14 residues. Trimming took off 5 bases at V and 2 bases at J, with 10 bases between the two ends. The CDR3, as DNA: TGTGCCAGTAGTCTGCGACAGGGCAATCAGCCCCAGCATTTT. Its protein product is CASSLRQGNQPQHF. Complete variable domain (other parts from reference TRBV19 and TRBJ1-5): DGGITQSPKYLFRKEGQNVTLSCEQNLNHDAMYWYRQDPGQGLRLIYYSQIVNDFQKGDIAEGYSVSREKKESFPLTVTSAQKNPTAFYLCASSLRQGNQPQHFGDGTRLSIL.

CDR3 DNA: TGTGCCAGCCGCGTGCAGGGGGAAGCTGGCTACACCTTC. As protein: CASRVQGEAGYTF. The chain joins TRBV28 to TRBJ1-2, with 7 nucleotides matching TRBD1. CDR3 size: 13 residues. V lost 8 bases to trimming and J lost 7 bases; unmatched junction nucleotides: 10. Germline values: CDR1 MDHEN, CDR2 SYDVKM.

V and J are TRBV19 and TRBJ2-2; 8 bases are shared with TRBD1. V lost 4 bases and J lost 7; bases outside the gene matches: 29. Germline loops: CDR1 LNHDA, CDR2 SQIVND (reference sequence). CDR3 size: 22 residues. Here the CDR3 DNA reads TGTGCCAGTAGTAACCCCTTTCCAGGACAGGGCTCAGGAGGTTTAATGGTCGGGGAGCTGTTTTTT. Its protein is CASSNPFPGQGSGGLMVGELFF.

This sequence joins TRBV16 and TRBJ2-2; D perhaps matches TRBD1 (5 bases). Trimming stripped 0 bases from V and 5 bases from J, with 10 bases between. This CDR3 region has 15 residues. Germline CDR1 reads KGHSY; CDR2 reads FQNENV. CDR3 region: CASSQSNQGTGELFF. The CDR3 nucleotides read TGTGCCAGCAGCCAATCAAACCAGGGAACCGGGGAGCTGTTTTTT.

The J gene is TRBJ2-5, the V gene TRBV21-1; the listed D gene, TRBD2, was not tested against the DNA. TRBV21-1 is a recognized pseudogene. This CDR3 is 16 amino acids long. CDR3 bases: TGTGCCAGTCCGCTCGGCCCCCTAGCGGTTGTGGAGACCCAGTACTTC. It specifies CASPLGPLAVVETQYF.

CDR3 coding DNA: TGTGCCAGCAGCCCAGGGCTCACCGGGGAGCTGTTTTTT. Its translation is CASSPGLTGELFF. The chain has TRBV9 and TRBJ2-2; D perhaps matches TRBD1 (5 bases). There are 13 residues in the CDR3. The germline gives CDR1 SGDLS, CDR2 YYNGEE. The V gene lost 4 bases and the J gene lost 4 bases, with 8 bases spanning the gap.

The rearrangement links TRBV5-1 to TRBJ1-2; 10 bases map to TRBD1. The germline V gene has CDR1 SGHRS and CDR2 YFSETQ. The V segment lost 3 bases and the J segment 8 bases; nucleotides outside the gene matches: 13. This CDR3 region has 16 residues. CDR3 protein: CASSSQGQGSYGGYTF. The CDR3 region has the DNA TGCGCCAGCAGCTCCCAGGGACAGGGGTCTTATGGGGGCTACACCTTC. Full variable domain (outside the CDR3, taken from reference TRBV5-1 and TRBJ1-2): KAGVTQTPRYLIKTRGQQVTLSCSPISGHRSVSWYQQTPGQGLQFLFEYFSETQRNKGNFPGRFSGRQFSNSRSEMNVSTLELGDSALYLCASSSQGQGSYGGYTFGSGTRLTVV.

This chain uses TRBV6-2 or TRBV6-3 with TRBJ2-7; 7 bases fit TRBD2. Germline V CDR1 and CDR2: MNHEY, SVGEGT. The CDR3 has 13 amino acids. The J segment lost 3 bases and the V segment lost 5 bases, leaving 4 bases of the junction unmatched. In DNA, the CDR3 is TGTGCCAGCAGTCGACTAGCAAACTACGAGCAGTACTTC. It translates to CASSRLANYEQYF.